This TCR beta chain was sequenced during a study of T cell repertoires in cytomegalovirus infection (dated by TCRdb to between 2017 and 2020). For the wider study: The HLA type of each donor mattered for the analysis, because public TCR beta signatures pointed to carriage of CMV infection along with the matching HLA type. Points the paper makes about the study in general: In both this cohort and an independent cohort of a few hundred donors, the cumulative frequency of public TCR beta family members distinguished carriers of CMV infection plus the relevant HLA type. The ex vivo response was dominated by HLA-C-restricted CMV-specific TCR beta clonotypes, which also provided the single most frequent clonotype in two of eight donors.

CDR1 and CDR2 (DFQATT, SNEGSKA) derive from the germline V gene (reference sequence). The CDR3 spans 13 residues, from the cysteine through the phenylalanine. The DNA shown is the 39-base CDR3, in frame from base 1. V and J are truncated by 3 bases and 4 bases respectively, leaving an intervening sequence of 11 bases. Sequencing used an Illumina HiSeq 1500. TCRdb ran its own pipeline on the public reads, namely fastp trimming at Q25 and MiXCR clone calling, and kept in-frame beta chains. When rows share a CDR3 protein, they turn into one entry using the most common DNA and genes. The sample has approximately 500,000 distinct CDR3 sequences on record, about a quarter of them singletons. The ten most abundant clones make up under 15% of the sample. This clonotype appeared a few times. Its antigen is not yet known. No base quality values were provided; no much bigger clone lies one nucleotide off.

Sequences were obtained from PBMCs. The rearrangement joined TRBV20-1 to TRBJ2-3; the D segment could be TRBD1, given 6 matching bases. This clonotype was obtained from a human donor in good health (CMV status not recorded). Some clones in this sample may be carry-over from other donors' samples. CDR3 sequence: CSARWQGPDTQYF. The sequenced DNA: TGCAGTGCTAGGTGGCAGGGGCCAGATACGCAGTATTTT.